The 11 T cell receptor beta chains reported below all come from one sample, sequenced in a study of T cell responses to AZD1222 COVID-19 vaccine. Clones were sequenced by immunoSEQ multiplex PCR, and TCRdb holds only the in-frame ones, with some missing. The data hold 90,000 to 120,000 clones, with around nine tenths observed a single time. Sequenced here: peripheral blood, sampled 28 days after the second AZD1222 dose. Receptors originate from an adult who received the AZD1222 COVID-19 vaccine.

This clone came up once. The V and J genes are TRBV3-1 (or the pseudogene TRBV3-2) and TRBJ1-3; D gene uncertain. Germline V lookup: CDR1 LGHDT, CDR2 YNNKEL (reference sequence). V shed 5 bases and J shed 1 base, with 15 bases lying between them. The CDR3 is made up of 16 amino acids. CDR3 protein: CASSSRMVGSGNTIYF. Written as DNA, the CDR3 is TGTGCCAGCAGCTCACGGATGGTAGGGTCTGGAAACACCATATATTTT.

The J gene is TRBJ2-5, the V gene TRBV2; TRBD2 aligns across 13 bases. Germline V gene data show CDR1 as SNHLY and CDR2 as FYNNEI. The V and J ends lost 8 bases and 3 bases, in that order; junction bases with no gene match: 15. The CDR3 is made up of 18 amino acids. CDR3 in amino acids: CASRPRLAGGRGEETQYF. CDR3 coding DNA: TGTGCCAGCCGACCGAGACTAGCGGGGGGCCGAGGGGAAGAGACCCAGTACTTC.

The sample holds one count of this clone. The J gene is TRBJ1-5, the V gene TRBV5-8, with 8 bases fitting TRBD1. Per germline, CDR1 SGHTS and CDR2 YDEGEE. This CDR3 has 13 amino acids. The trim removed 4 bases at V and 6 bases at J, leaving 3 bases unmatched. The DNA of the CDR3 is TGTGCCAGCAGCGGACAGGGTGGTCAGCCCCAGCATTTT. Its translation: CASSGQGGQPQHF.

The CDR3 region has the DNA TGTGCCAGCAGTGAACGGGACAGGGGTTACAATGAGCAGTTCTTC. It translates to CASSERDRGYNEQFF. The V call is TRBV2, the J call TRBJ2-1; 10 bases are shared with TRBD1. The CDR3 spans 15 residues. Germline CDR1 reads SNHLY; CDR2 reads FYNNEI. Trimming took 2 bases from V and 4 from J; bases not matched to a gene: 2.

The V call is TRBV9, the J call TRBJ2-2, with 9 bases fitting TRBD2. From germline, CDR1 is SGDLS and CDR2 YYNGEE. V was clipped by 5 bases and J by 4 bases; unmatched bases: 9. This CDR3 spans 16 amino acids. This CDR3 is CASSGWAGGPTGELFF. CDR3 nucleotides: TGTGCCAGCAGTGGCTGGGCGGGGGGGCCCACCGGGGAGCTGTTTTTT. The full variable domain, with the rest looked up from reference TRBV9 and TRBJ2-2, is DSGVTQTPKHLITATGQRVTLRCSPRSGDLSVYWYQQSLDQGLQFLIQYYNGEERAKGNILERFSAQQFPDLHSELNLSSLELGDSALYFCASSGWAGGPTGELFFGEGSRLTVL.

The chain joins TRBV2 to TRBJ1-2; a weak D match, TRBD1 (5 bases). This CDR3 has 19 amino acids. Germline V lookup: CDR1 SNHLY, CDR2 FYNNEI. V lost 3 bases to trimming and J lost 5 bases, with 28 bases between them. The CDR3 is CASSDPLGGGTSIEYGYTF. For the CDR3, the DNA is TGTGCCAGCAGTGATCCACTCGGGGGGGGGACCAGTATCGAGTATGGCTACACCTTC.

This clone has only a few counts. The genes are TRBV19 and TRBJ1-5; TRBD1 might be the D (6 bases). Germline V gene lookup returns CDR1 LNHDA and CDR2 SQIVND (reference sequence). This CDR3 contains 15 residues. Trimming cost V 5 bases and J 6 bases, with 17 bases left between them. CDR3 DNA: TGTGCCAGTAGTCTACAGGGACCGGGGGGTCAGCCCCAGCATTTT. This gives the protein CASSLQGPGGQPQHF.

The chain links TRBV28 to TRBJ1-5, with D maybe TRBD1 (5 bases). CDR3 length: 17 amino acids. Per the germline V gene, CDR1 is MDHEN and CDR2 is SYDVKM. The V end lost 3 bases, the J end lost 0 bases, and 15 bases lay between the germline ends. CDR3 sequence reads: CASSFRGSGTSNQPQHF. In nucleotides, the CDR3 is TGTGCCAGCAGTTTTCGTGGCTCAGGGACTAGCAATCAGCCCCAGCATTTT.

CDR3 in amino acids: CAWTAGTGYNEQFF. Here the CDR3 DNA reads TGTGCCTGGACTGCCGGTACAGGGTACAATGAGCAGTTCTTC. The V gene is TRBV30, the J gene TRBJ2-1; TRBD1 is a possible D gene (6 bases). Looked up from germline, CDR1 is GTSNPN and CDR2 is SVGIG (reference sequence). CDR3 length: 14 residues. V was shortened by 4 bases and J by 4 bases, with 14 bases between the two germline ends.

Here the CDR3 reads CASSQDAGNEQFF. Written as DNA, the CDR3 is TGTGCCAGCAGCCAAGACGCAGGGAATGAGCAGTTCTTC. V and J are TRBV3-1 (or the pseudogene TRBV3-2) and TRBJ2-1; D might be TRBD1 (5 bases). The ends were cut back, 0 bases at V and 7 bases at J, with 7 bases in the middle. This CDR3 has 13 amino acids. Germline CDR1 and CDR2: LGHDT and YNNKEL (reference sequence).

CDR3 sequence: CASSSRGGSGNTIYF. The CDR3, as DNA: TGTGCCAGCAGCTCCCGGGGGGGCTCTGGAAACACCATATATTTT. This chain uses TRBV5-6 with TRBJ1-3, with a tentative D call TRBD1 (5 bases). This CDR3 is built from 15 residues. The germline gives CDR1 SGHDT, CDR2 YYEEEE. The V and J ends lost 3 bases and 0 bases respectively, with 10 bases between them.